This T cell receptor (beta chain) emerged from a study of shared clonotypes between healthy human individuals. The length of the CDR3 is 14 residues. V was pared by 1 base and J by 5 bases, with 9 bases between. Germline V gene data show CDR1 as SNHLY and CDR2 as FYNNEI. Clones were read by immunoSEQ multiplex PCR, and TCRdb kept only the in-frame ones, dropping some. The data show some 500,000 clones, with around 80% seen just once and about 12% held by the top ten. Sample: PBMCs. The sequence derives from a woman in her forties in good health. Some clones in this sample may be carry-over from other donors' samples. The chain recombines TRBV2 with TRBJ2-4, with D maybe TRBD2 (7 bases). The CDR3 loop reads CASSEVGGQNIQYF. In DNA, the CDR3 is TGTGCCAGCAGTGAAGTGGGGGGGCAAAACATTCAGTACTTC.